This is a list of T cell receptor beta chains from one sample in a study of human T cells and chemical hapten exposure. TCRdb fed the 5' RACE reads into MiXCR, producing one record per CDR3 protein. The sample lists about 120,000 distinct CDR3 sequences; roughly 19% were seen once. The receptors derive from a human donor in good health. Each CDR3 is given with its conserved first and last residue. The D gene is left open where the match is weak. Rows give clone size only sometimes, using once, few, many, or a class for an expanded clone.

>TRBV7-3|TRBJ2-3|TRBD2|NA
CASSLGASGRWTDTQYF
TGTGCCAGCAGCTTAGGGGCTAGCGGCCGATGGACAGATACGCAGTATTTT
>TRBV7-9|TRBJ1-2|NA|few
CASTPVGAGPHGYTF
TGTGCCAGCACGCCCGTCGGGGCAGGGCCCCATGGCTACACCTTC
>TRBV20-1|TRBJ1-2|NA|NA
CSASPRQGGYTF
TGCAGTGCTAGCCCCCGACAAGGTGGCTACACCTTC
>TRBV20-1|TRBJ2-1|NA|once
CSARSPATAHLSYNEQFF
TGCAGTGCTAGAAGCCCGGCTACCGCGCACCTCTCCTACAATGAGCAGTTCTTC
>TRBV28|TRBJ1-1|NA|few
CASSLTGLHTEAFF
TGTGCCAGCAGTTTAACAGGGCTCCACACTGAAGCTTTCTTT
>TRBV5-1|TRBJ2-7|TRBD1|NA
CASSRDRRNEQYF
TGCGCCAGCAGCCGGGACAGGCGGAATGAGCAGTACTTC
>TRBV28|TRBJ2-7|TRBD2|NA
CASTTRTSGTSSYEQYF
TGTGCCAGCACAACCCGGACTAGCGGGACTAGCTCCTACGAGCAGTACTTC
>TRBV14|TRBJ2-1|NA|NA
CASSRPLVGEAQFF
TGTGCCAGCAGCCGACCTTTAGTGGGGGAGGCTCAGTTCTTC
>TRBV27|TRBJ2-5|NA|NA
CASSRATSRETQYF
TGTGCCAGCAGCCGAGCTACGAGTCGCGAGACCCAGTACTTC
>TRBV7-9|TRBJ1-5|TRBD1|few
CASSLVGTGINQPQHF
TGTGCCAGCAGCTTAGTGGGGACAGGGATCAATCAGCCCCAGCATTTT
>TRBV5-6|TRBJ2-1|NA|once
CDSGADASNEQFF
TGTGACAGCGGAGCGGACGCCTCCAATGAGCAGTTCTTC
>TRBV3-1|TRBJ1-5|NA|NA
CASSQDQGLGQPQHF
TGTGCCAGCAGCCAGGATCAGGGGCTCGGGCAGCCCCAGCATTTT
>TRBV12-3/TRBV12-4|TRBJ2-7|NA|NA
CASSRLTYEQYF
TGTGCCAGCAGCCGACTTACCTACGAGCAGTACTTC
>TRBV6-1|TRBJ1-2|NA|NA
CASKKANYGYTF
TGTGCCAGCAAGAAAGCTAACTATGGCTACACCTTC
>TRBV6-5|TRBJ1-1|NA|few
CASRRDTEAFF
TGTGCCAGCAGGCGGGACACTGAAGCTTTCTTT
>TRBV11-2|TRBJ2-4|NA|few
CASSYSLAKNIQYF
TGTGCCAGCAGCTATAGCTTAGCCAAAAACATTCAGTACTTC
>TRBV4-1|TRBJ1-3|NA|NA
CASSQPQSSGDTIYF
TGCGCCAGCAGCCAACCACAGAGCTCTGGAGACACCATATATTTT
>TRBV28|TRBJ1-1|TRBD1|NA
CASSLSQTGSDLEAFF
TGTGCCAGCAGTTTATCCCAGACAGGGTCTGACCTCGAAGCTTTCTTT
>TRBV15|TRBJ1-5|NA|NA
CATSRDRRGQPQHF
TGTGCCACCAGCAGAGATAGGCGGGGACAGCCCCAGCATTTT
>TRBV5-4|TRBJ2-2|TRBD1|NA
CASSLGQGTGELFF
TGTGCCAGCAGCTTAGGACAGGGCACCGGGGAGCTGTTTTTT
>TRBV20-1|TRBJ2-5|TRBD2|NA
CSRFSGTSGRAGETQYF
TGCAGTCGATTCTCCGGGACTAGCGGGAGGGCCGGGGAGACCCAGTACTTC
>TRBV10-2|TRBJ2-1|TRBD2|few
CASSESSGGSYNEQFF
TGCGCCAGCAGTGAGTCTAGCGGGGGTTCCTACAATGAGCAGTTCTTC
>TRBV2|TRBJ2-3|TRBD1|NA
CASTKTGTAGDTQYF
TGTGCCAGCACCAAGACCGGGACAGCAGGAGATACGCAGTATTTT
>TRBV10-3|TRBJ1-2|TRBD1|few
CASGTDTNYGDTF
TGTGCCTCAGGGACAGATACTAACTATGGCGACACCTTC
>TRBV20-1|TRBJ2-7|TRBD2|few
CSPGPLRGLAGGEQYF
TGCAGTCCCGGGCCTCTACGGGGACTAGCGGGAGGCGAGCAGTACTTC
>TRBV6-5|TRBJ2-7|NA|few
CASSYAGFPSYEQYF
TGTGCCAGCAGTTACGCTGGGTTCCCCTCCTACGAGCAGTACTTC
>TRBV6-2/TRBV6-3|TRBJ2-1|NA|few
CASSYSMGEKQFF
TGTGCCAGCAGTTACTCGATGGGGGAGAAGCAGTTCTTC
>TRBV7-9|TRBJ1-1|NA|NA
CASSLVSGANTEAFF
TGTGCCAGCAGCTTAGTTTCCGGGGCGAACACTGAAGCTTTCTTT
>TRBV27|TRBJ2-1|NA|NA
CASSSLGAGSYNEQFF
TGTGCCAGCAGTTCCCTAGGGGCCGGCTCCTACAATGAGCAGTTCTTC
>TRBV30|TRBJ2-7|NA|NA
CAWSATYEQYF
TGTGCCTGGAGTGCAACCTACGAGCAGTACTTC
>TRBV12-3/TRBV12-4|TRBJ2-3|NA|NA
CASSQTSRTDTQYF
TGTGCCAGCAGCCAGACTTCGCGCACAGATACGCAGTATTTT
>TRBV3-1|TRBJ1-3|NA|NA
CASSLFDSGNTIYF
TGTGCCAGCAGCCTCTTCGACTCTGGAAACACCATATATTTT
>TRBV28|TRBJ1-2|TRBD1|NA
CASSGGQAPYGYTF
TGTGCCAGCAGCGGCGGACAGGCCCCCTATGGCTACACCTTC
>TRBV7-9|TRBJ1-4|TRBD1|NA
CASSLWTRTGKHGWNEKLFF
TGTGCCAGCAGCTTGTGGACCCGGACAGGGAAACATGGATGGAATGAAAAACTGTTTTTT
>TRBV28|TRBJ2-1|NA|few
CASSKTSPYNEQFF
TGTGCCAGCAGTAAAACAAGCCCCTACAATGAGCAGTTCTTC
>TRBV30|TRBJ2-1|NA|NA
CAWNTGQGFSEQFF
TGTGCCTGGAACACCGGTCAGGGGTTCAGTGAGCAGTTCTTC
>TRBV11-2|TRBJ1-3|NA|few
CASSLVSHYQGPGNTIYF
TGTGCCAGCAGCTTAGTCTCGCATTACCAGGGTCCCGGAAACACCATATATTTT
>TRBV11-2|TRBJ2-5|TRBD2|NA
CASSPLLAGGQETQYF
TGTGCCAGCAGCCCACTACTAGCGGGAGGGCAAGAGACCCAGTACTTC
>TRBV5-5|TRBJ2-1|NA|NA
CASSPGPYNEQFF
TGTGCCAGCAGCCCAGGACCCTACAATGAGCAGTTCTTC
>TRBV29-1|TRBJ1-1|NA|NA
CSVAGTSTEAFF
TGCAGCGTTGCAGGCACCAGCACTGAAGCTTTCTTT
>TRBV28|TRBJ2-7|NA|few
CASSPMPGGGKAYEQYF
TGTGCCAGCAGCCCAATGCCCGGAGGGGGGAAGGCCTACGAGCAGTACTTC
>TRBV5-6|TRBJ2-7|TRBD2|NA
CASSLRGSGKGEQYF
TGTGCCAGCAGCTTGCGGGGCAGCGGGAAGGGCGAGCAGTACTTC
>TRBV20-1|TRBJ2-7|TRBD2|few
CSATGTSGRYEQYF
TGCAGTGCTACCGGGACTAGCGGGAGGTACGAGCAGTACTTC
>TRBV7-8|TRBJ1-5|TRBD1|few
CASSQSTGWSNQPQHF
TGTGCCAGCAGCCAATCGACAGGGTGGAGCAATCAGCCCCAGCATTTT
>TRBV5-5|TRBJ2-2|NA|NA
CASSLDGTGELFF
TGTGCCAGCAGCTTGGACGGAACCGGGGAGCTGTTTTTT
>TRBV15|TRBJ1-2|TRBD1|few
CATSVGTGGGYGYTF
TGTGCCACCAGCGTCGGGACAGGGGGAGGCTATGGCTACACCTTC
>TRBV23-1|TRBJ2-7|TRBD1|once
CASSQSQDRWDEQYF
TGCGCCAGCAGTCAATCGCAGGACAGGTGGGACGAGCAGTACTTC
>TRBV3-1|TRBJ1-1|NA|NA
CASSQYGQTMNTEAFF
TGTGCCAGCAGCCAATATGGACAGACCATGAACACTGAAGCTTTCTTT
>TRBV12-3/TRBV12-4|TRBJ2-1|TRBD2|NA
CASSLNPSGSFSEQFF
TGTGCCAGCAGTTTAAATCCTAGCGGGAGTTTTAGTGAGCAGTTCTTC
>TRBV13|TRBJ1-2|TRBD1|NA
CASSFKGQGAIYGYTF
TGTGCCAGCAGCTTCAAAGGACAGGGGGCTATCTATGGCTACACCTTC
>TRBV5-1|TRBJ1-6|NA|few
CASSLASYSPLHF
TGCGCCAGCAGCTTGGCCTCCTATTCACCCCTCCACTTT
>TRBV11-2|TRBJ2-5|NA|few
CASSPDGEYQETQYF
TGTGCCAGCAGCCCGGACGGGGAATACCAAGAGACCCAGTACTTC
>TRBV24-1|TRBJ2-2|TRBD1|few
CATRRQGNTGELFF
TGTGCCACCAGGAGACAGGGGAACACCGGGGAGCTGTTTTTT
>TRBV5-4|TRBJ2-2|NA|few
CASSRSVLGNTGELFF
TGTGCCAGCAGCCGGTCGGTGTTGGGAAACACCGGGGAGCTGTTTTTT
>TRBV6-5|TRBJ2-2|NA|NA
CASKSGTNTGELFF
TGTGCCAGCAAGAGCGGTACGAACACCGGGGAGCTGTTTTTT
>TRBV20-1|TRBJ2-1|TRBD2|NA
CSATPGLAGLKDEQFF
TGCAGTGCTACCCCGGGACTAGCGGGACTTAAGGATGAGCAGTTCTTC
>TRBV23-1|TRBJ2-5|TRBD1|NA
CASSQGTGLVQETQYF
TGCGCCAGCAGTCAGGGGACAGGGCTCGTCCAAGAGACCCAGTACTTC
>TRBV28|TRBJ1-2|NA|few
CASSQDRYDYGYTF
TGTGCCAGCAGTCAAGACAGATACGACTATGGCTACACCTTC
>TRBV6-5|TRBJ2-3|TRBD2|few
CASSPLGGGATDTQYF
TGTGCCAGCAGCCCCCTCGGCGGGGGGGCCACAGATACGCAGTATTTT
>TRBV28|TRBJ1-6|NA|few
CASSLFRVKGYNSPLHF
TGTGCCAGCAGTTTATTTCGGGTCAAGGGATATAATTCACCCCTCCACTTT